Presented here are 22 T cell receptor beta chains from one specimen sequenced in a study of OX40 agonist ivuxolimab in advanced cancers. The repertoire was sequenced with immunoSEQ multiplex PCR; TCRdb's copy has only in-frame clones and lacks some. The table lists about 77,000 clones, 75% to 90% of them singletons. The sample in question was CD4+ or CD8+ T cells sorted from blood, obtained in a trial of the OX40 agonist ivuxolimab. The receptors come from an adult with an advanced solid tumor such as melanoma, head and neck, liver or kidney cancer.

V and J are TRBV9 and TRBJ2-2, with D possibly matching TRBD1 (5 bases). CDR1 is SGDLS and CDR2 is YYNGEE in the germline V gene. There are 13 residues in the CDR3. V was cut by 2 bases and J by 6 bases, with 8 bases left in between. The CDR3 loop reads CASSVQGPGELFF. The CDR3, as DNA: TGTGCCAGCAGCGTTCAGGGTCCCGGGGAGCTGTTTTTT.

V usage is TRBV27 and J usage is TRBJ2-3; D is unresolved. This CDR3 is 14 amino acids long. Germline lookup yields CDR1 MNHEY and CDR2 SMNVEV (reference sequence). V was pared by 4 bases and J by 2 bases, with 10 bases between. Here the CDR3 reads CASSSRRLTDTQYF. DNA of the CDR3: TGTGCCAGCAGTTCCCGGCGCCTCACAGATACGCAGTATTTT.

The chain has TRBV9 and TRBJ2-1; the D gene is possibly TRBD1 (5 bases). Germline CDR1 reads SGDLS; CDR2 reads YYNGEE. V lost 0 bases and J 4 bases, leaving 11 bases between the germline ends. The CDR3 is made up of 15 amino acids. In DNA form, the CDR3 reads TGTGCCAGCAGCGTAGAAGGGGTCCCTTACAATGAGCAGTTCTTC. Its protein product is CASSVEGVPYNEQFF.

The chain couples TRBV5-8 to TRBJ1-1; a weak D match, TRBD1 (5 bases). The CDR3 loop spans 15 amino acids. From germline, CDR1 is SGHTS and CDR2 YDEGEE. With 3 bases removed from V and 2 bases from J, the gap between germline ends came to 14 bases. The CDR3 loop reads CASSSPDGGNTEAFF. The CDR3 DNA sequence: TGTGCCAGCAGCTCACCCGATGGGGGAAACACTGAAGCTTTCTTT.

The chain recombines TRBV25-1 with TRBJ1-6; D unclear. The CDR3 is 13 residues long. The germline V and J ends were trimmed by 5 bases and 7 bases, with 9 bases remaining between them. Germline-derived CDR1 and CDR2 are MGHDK and SYGVNS. The CDR3 nucleotides read TGTGCCAGCAGTCCATCGAGAAATTCACCCCTCCACTTT. This gives the protein CASSPSRNSPLHF.

The genes are TRBV5-1 and TRBJ2-7, with 8 bases that match TRBD1. The germline CDR1 and CDR2 sequences are SGHRS and YFSETQ. V dropped 0 bases and J dropped 5; count of bases not matched to a gene: 7. The CDR3 loop spans 15 amino acids. The CDR3 is CASSLAGGQANEQYF. The CDR3 nucleotides are TGCGCCAGCAGCTTGGCAGGGGGACAGGCCAACGAGCAGTACTTC. Full variable domain (rest looked up from reference TRBV5-1 and TRBJ2-7): KAGVTQTPRYLIKTRGQQVTLSCSPISGHRSVSWYQQTPGQGLQFLFEYFSETQRNKGNFPGRFSGRQFSNSRSEMNVSTLELGDSALYLCASSLAGGQANEQYFGPGTRLTVT.

The chain has TRBV18 and TRBJ1-5; 7 nucleotides match TRBD1. J was trimmed by 6 bases and V by 0 bases; bases with no gene match: 5. The CDR3 is made up of 15 amino acids. In germline, CDR1 is KGHSH, CDR2 LQKENI. The CDR3 bases are TGTGCCAGCTCACCACCTGGACAGGCGACTCAGCCCCAGCATTTT. The encoded protein is CASSPPGQATQPQHF.

J is TRBJ1-4 and V is TRBV7-2; possible D gene TRBD1, 5 bases. This CDR3 region has 17 residues. V lost 5 bases and J lost 5, with 21 bases in between. Germline V gene sequence: CDR1 SGHTA, CDR2 FQGNSA. The CDR3 region has the DNA TGTGCCAGCAGCCTCTACGGGACTCACGGGCCCAATGAAAAACTGTTTTTT. Protein: CASSLYGTHGPNEKLFF.

The genes are TRBV5-1 and TRBJ1-4, with 8 bases that match TRBD1. With 0 bases clipped from V and 8 bases from J, the junction kept 3 bases outside the gene matches. This CDR3 has 14 residues. CDR1 is SGHRS and CDR2 is YFSETQ in the germline V gene. CDR3 residues: CASSLDRGREKLFF. The CDR3 coding sequence is TGCGCCAGCAGCTTGGACAGGGGGAGAGAAAAACTGTTTTTT.

The chain links TRBV2 to TRBJ2-4, with D perhaps given as TRBD1 or TRBD2 (6 bases each). This CDR3 contains 15 residues. Germline V gene sequence: CDR1 SNHLY, CDR2 FYNNEI. The V end lost 7 bases, the J end lost 6 bases, and 19 bases lay between the germline ends. As DNA, the CDR3 is TGTGCCAGCATCGGGACTGGGGTAGGGGGAAACATTCAGTACTTC. This sequence encodes CASIGTGVGGNIQYF.

This clone was seen once. The CDR3 coding sequence is TGTGCCAGCAGCGAGAGGGACACCATATATTTT. It specifies CASSERDTIYF. The chain recombines TRBV6-5 with TRBJ1-3; D not certain. Germline V gene sequence: CDR1 MNHEY, CDR2 SVGAGI. The CDR3 is 11 residues long. V was pared by 6 bases and J by 8 bases, with 8 bases between.

The rearrangement joins TRBV5-1 to TRBJ2-5; D gene uncertain. The CDR3 runs to 14 residues. V was trimmed by 0 bases and J by 5 bases, leaving 11 bases between them. Germline assignment: CDR1 SGHRS and CDR2 YFSETQ. The CDR3 sequence is CASSLEISWETQYF. The CDR3 DNA sequence: TGCGCCAGCAGCTTGGAGATATCATGGGAGACCCAGTACTTC. Together with reference TRBV5-1 and TRBJ2-5, the CDR3 gives the full variable domain: KAGVTQTPRYLIKTRGQQVTLSCSPISGHRSVSWYQQTPGQGLQFLFEYFSETQRNKGNFPGRFSGRQFSNSRSEMNVSTLELGDSALYLCASSLEISWETQYFGPGTRLLVL.

This chain uses TRBV21-1 with TRBJ1-2. TRBV21-1 is a pseudogene locus. The length of the CDR3 is 14 residues. CDR3 in amino acids: CASNPIRIQHGYTF. CDR3 nucleotide sequence: TGTGCCAGCAACCCAATCCGTATTCAACATGGCTACACCTTC.

The chain uses TRBV18 and TRBJ2-4; D not resolved. V was cut by 3 bases and J by 6 bases, with 9 bases left in between. CDR3 length: 13 amino acids. Germline V CDR1 and CDR2: KGHSH, LQKENI. The CDR3 DNA sequence: TGTGCCAGCTCACCCCCTGCACTAAACATTCAGTACTTC. Encoded protein: CASSPPALNIQYF.

This clone was seen repeatedly, ten times or more. The sample carries other DNA sequences with the same CDR3. This chain joins TRBV7-9 and TRBJ2-7; 11 bases line up with TRBD2. The CDR3 length is 14 residues. Germline values: CDR1 SEHNR, CDR2 FQNEAQ (reference sequence). The V and J ends lost 3 bases and 2 bases, in that order; junction bases with no gene match: 0. The CDR3 region is CASSLGLAAYEQYF. DNA of the CDR3: TGTGCCAGCAGCTTGGGACTAGCGGCCTACGAGCAGTACTTC.

The gene calls are TRBV10-2 and TRBJ2-5, with 9 bases lining up with TRBD2. Germline values: CDR1 WSHSY, CDR2 SAAADI. This CDR3 has 15 residues. V was clipped by 6 bases and J by 2 bases; unmatched bases: 7. The CDR3 here is CASRGGRAGQETQYF. In DNA, the CDR3 is TGCGCCAGCAGGGGCGGGAGGGCTGGGCAAGAGACCCAGTACTTC.

The gene calls are TRBV6-5 and TRBJ2-7, with D possibly called TRBD1 or TRBD2 (5 bases each). Germline V lookup: CDR1 MNHEY, CDR2 SVGAGI. Trimming took off 4 bases at V and 1 base at J, with 17 bases between the two ends. There are 16 residues in the CDR3. The CDR3 protein is CASSSPSGTGSYEQYF. The CDR3 coding sequence is TGTGCCAGCAGTTCACCATCCGGGACGGGGTCCTACGAGCAGTACTTC.

The CDR3 protein is CASSPSGLESYEQYF. For the CDR3, the DNA is TGTGCCAGCAGCCCATCGGGACTCGAGTCCTACGAGCAGTACTTC. The chain links TRBV9 to TRBJ2-7, with a possible D match to TRBD2 (6 bases). The CDR3 sequence is 15 residues long. The V end lost 4 bases, the J end lost 1 base, and 15 bases lay between the germline ends. Germline CDR1 and CDR2: SGDLS and YYNGEE.

The gene calls are TRBV30 and TRBJ2-5; unclear D gene. Per the germline V gene, CDR1 is GTSNPN and CDR2 is SVGIG (reference sequence). There are 10 residues in the CDR3. Deletions cut 3 bases from V and 7 bases from J, with 6 bases between. The CDR3 DNA sequence: TGTGCCTGGAGCGGTGCGACCCAGTACTTC. It encodes CAWSGATQYF. The full variable domain, rest sourced from reference TRBV30 and TRBJ2-5, is SQTIHQWPATLVQPVGSPLSLECTVEGTSNPNLYWYRQAAGRGLQLLFYSVGIGQISSEVPQNLSASRPQDRQFILSSKKLLLSDSGFYLCAWSGATQYFGPGTRLLVL.

V gene TRBV19 combines with J gene TRBJ2-2; D is unclear. Germline values: CDR1 LNHDA, CDR2 SQIVND (reference sequence). Trimming cost V 6 bases and J 7 bases, with 6 bases left between them. The CDR3 covers 11 residues. DNA for the CDR3: TGTGCCAGTAGATGGGGCGGGGAGCTGTTTTTT. This encodes CASRWGGELFF.

V usage is TRBV7-3 and J usage is TRBJ2-6; 11 bases are a match to TRBD1. The CDR3 has 17 amino acids. From germline, CDR1 is SGHTA and CDR2 FQGTGA. J lost 0 bases, V lost 4 bases, and 2 bases had no gene match. As DNA, the CDR3 is TGTGCCAGCAGCTCCGGGACAGGGGGCTCTGGGGCCAACGTCCTGACTTTC. Amino acid sequence: CASSSGTGGSGANVLTF.

The chain links TRBV27 to TRBJ2-7; D might be TRBD2 (6 bases). Trimming left V 5 bases short and J 3 bases short, with 23 bases between. The CDR3 is 17 amino acids. In germline, CDR1 is MNHEY, CDR2 SMNVEV (reference sequence). This CDR3 is CASSLQRTPGRNYEQYF. DNA of the CDR3: TGTGCCAGCAGTCTCCAAAGGACTCCAGGGAGGAACTACGAGCAGTACTTC.